This TCR beta chain was sequenced for a study of cytomegalovirus exposure and HLA in healthy donors. The PCR employed 60 Vbeta primers together with 13 Jbeta primers. Sequenced by immunoSEQ multiplex PCR; TCRdb stores in-frame clones only, minus some. The sample holds about 140,000 clones, 73% seen once. This CDR3 contains 13 residues. The V end was cut by 5 bases, the J end by 8 bases, with 15 bases between. Germline CDR1 reads SNHLY; CDR2 reads FYNNEI. The source is a human donor in good health. Sequenced material: PBMCs. The chain couples TRBV2 to TRBJ1-2; D is possibly TRBD1 (5 bases). The CDR3 loop is CASSPGERGGYTF. CDR3 DNA: TGTGCCAGCAGTCCGGGGGAAAGGGGAGGCTACACCTTC.